The 23 T cell receptor beta chains listed next were all sequenced from one sample in a study of graft-versus-host responses after intestinal transplantation. Here immunoSEQ multiplex PCR was the method, and the copy in TCRdb shows in-frame clones only, minus some. The sample contains about 80,000 clones, about 90% of which appear only once. Sequencing used PBMCs, obtained 98 days after intestinal transplantation. All receptors derive from a human patient who received an intestinal transplant, so some T cells may come from the graft donor.

The CDR3 sequence is CAWRWENTEAFF. The DNA for the CDR3 is TGTGCCTGGAGGTGGGAGAACACTGAAGCTTTCTTT. V and J are TRBV30 and TRBJ1-1; D is undetermined. CDR1 GTSNPN and CDR2 SVGIG come from the germline V gene (reference sequence). The CDR3 runs to 12 residues. Trimming stripped 3 bases from V and 1 base from J, with 6 bases between.

The rearrangement links TRBV7-3 to TRBJ2-2; D remains ambiguous. CDR1 SGHTA and CDR2 FQGTGA come from the germline V gene. V was cut by 4 bases and J by 5 bases, with 14 bases left in between. CDR3 size: 15 residues. The CDR3 region has the DNA TGTGCCAGCAGCTCAATAACCACAGTTACCGGGGAGCTGTTTTTT. This sequence encodes CASSSITTVTGELFF. Combining the CDR3 with reference TRBV7-3 and TRBJ2-2 gives the whole variable domain GAGVSQTPSNKVTEKGKYVELRCDPISGHTALYWYRQSLGQGPEFLIYFQGTGAADDSGLPNDRFFAVRPEGSVSTLKIQRTERGDSAVYLCASSSITTVTGELFFGEGSRLTVL.

The chain is built from TRBV11-3 and TRBJ2-5; maybe TRBD1 (6 bases). CDR1 and CDR2 (germline): SGHNT, YENEEA. This CDR3 is 13 amino acids long. V was shortened by 8 bases and J by 3 bases, with 13 bases between the two germline ends. CDR3 amino acids: CASQAGAKETQYF. CDR3 in DNA: TGTGCCAGCCAGGCAGGGGCAAAAGAGACCCAGTACTTC.

This chain joins TRBV5-4 and TRBJ1-2; the D is unclear. Germline CDR1 and CDR2: SGHNT and YYREEE (reference sequence). The CDR3 runs to 13 residues. V lost 9 bases and J lost 0, with 12 bases in between. The CDR3 loop reads CATAGVTNYGYTF. The CDR3 coding sequence is TGTGCCACCGCCGGGGTGACTAACTATGGCTACACCTTC.

This clone appeared a single time. The chain joins TRBV6-4 to TRBJ2-2; perhaps D is TRBD1 or TRBD2 (6 bases each). V was clipped by 3 bases and J by 5 bases, with 16 bases between them. The germline V gene encodes CDR1 MRHNA and CDR2 SNTAGT. The CDR3 sequence is 16 residues long. CDR3 DNA: TGTGCCAGCAGTGAACTCAGGCAGGGGAGGACCGGGGAGCTGTTTTTT. Translating gives CASSELRQGRTGELFF.

The CDR3 region is CASSPIRVHYGYTF. CDR3 nucleotide sequence: TGTGCCAGCTCACCGATTCGAGTGCACTATGGCTACACCTTC. This rearrangement joins TRBV18 to TRBJ1-2; no firm D call. V lost 3 bases and J lost 3, with 11 bases in between. CDR1 and CDR2 (germline): KGHSH, LQKENI. The CDR3 length is 14 residues. Based on the CDR3 plus reference TRBV18 and TRBJ1-2, the full variable domain is NAGVMQNPRHLVRRRGQEARLRCSPMKGHSHVYWYRQLPEEGLKFMVYLQKENIIDESGMPKERFSAEFPKEGPSILRIQQVVRGDSAAYFCASSPIRVHYGYTFGSGTRLTVV.

The V gene is TRBV4-1, the J gene TRBJ1-5; 10 bases are shared with TRBD1. Germline V CDR1 and CDR2: MGHRA, YSYEKL. The CDR3 spans 17 residues. The trim removed 3 bases at V and 2 bases at J, leaving 7 bases unmatched. Written as DNA, the CDR3 is TGCGCCAGCAGCCAGTCTTCAGGACAGGGGGGCAATCAGCCCCAGCATTTT. It is translated as CASSQSSGQGGNQPQHF.

The V call is TRBV6-6, the J call TRBJ2-5; D might be TRBD1 (7 bases). V lost 4 bases, J lost 5 bases, and 14 bases lay in between. Germline loops: CDR1 MNHNY, CDR2 SVGAGI (reference sequence). The CDR3 consists of 14 residues. Here the CDR3 reads CASSSGQAGETQYF. The CDR3 coding sequence is TGTGCCAGCAGTTCCGGACAGGCGGGGGAGACCCAGTACTTC.

This clone was counted between two and nine times. The V gene is TRBV6-5, the J gene TRBJ1-6; TRBD1 matches at 8 bases. The germline V gene has CDR1 MNHEY and CDR2 SVGAGI. Trimming took 6 bases from V and 9 from J; bases not matched to a gene: 7. The CDR3 totals 14 residues. CDR3 bases: TGTGCCAGCAGCCAGGGGGCTCGGGGTTCACCCCTCCACTTT. Its protein is CASSQGARGSPLHF.

This CDR3 reads CASSASGGTDTQYF. In DNA, the CDR3 is TGTGCCAGCAGTGCTAGCGGGGGCACAGATACGCAGTATTTT. This chain uses TRBV6-4 with TRBJ2-3, with TRBD2 matching over 9 bases. The CDR3 covers 14 residues. J gave up 1 base and V 4 bases, and 0 bases lay outside the gene matches. Germline CDR1 MRHNA, CDR2 SNTAGT.

The rearrangement links TRBV27 to TRBJ2-7, with TRBD1 matching over 8 bases. CDR1 is MNHEY and CDR2 is SMNVEV in the germline V gene (reference sequence). J was trimmed by 2 bases and V by 4 bases; bases with no gene match: 4. The CDR3 is 14 amino acids. This chain's CDR3 is CASSSYRGAYEQYF. The CDR3, as DNA: TGTGCCAGCAGTTCCTACAGGGGGGCCTACGAGCAGTACTTC.

The chain couples TRBV6-6 to TRBJ1-1, with unresolved D. CDR1 is MNHNY and CDR2 is SVGAGI in the germline V gene (reference sequence). Trimming shortened V by 6 bases and J by 3 bases, and 5 bases separated the two germline ends. The CDR3 sequence is 11 residues long. CDR3 in DNA: TGTGCCAGCAGCGGACACACTGAAGCTTTCTTT. Protein sequence: CASSGHTEAFF.

This sequence joins TRBV2 and TRBJ2-5; the D gene is possibly TRBD2 (6 bases). V was shortened by 4 bases and J by 5 bases, with 23 bases between the two germline ends. This CDR3 comprises 17 residues. CDR1 and CDR2 from the germline V gene are SNHLY and FYNNEI. The CDR3 nucleotides are TGTGCCAGCAGTGTCCCCGAGGGTGAACTAGCCTGGGAGACCCAGTACTTC. Translated: CASSVPEGELAWETQYF.

The V and J genes are TRBV18 and TRBJ2-7; either TRBD1 or TRBD2 may supply D (5 bases each). The V and J ends lost 6 bases and 3 bases respectively, with 15 bases between them. Germline values: CDR1 KGHSH, CDR2 LQKENI. This CDR3 comprises 14 residues. The CDR3 nucleotides are TGTGCCAGCTCCCTTACCGGGGCCAACTACGAGCAGTACTTC. Its protein is CASSLTGANYEQYF.

This chain connects TRBV5-1 to TRBJ2-1; D call uncertain. The CDR3 contains 12 residues. The germline V gene has CDR1 SGHRS and CDR2 YFSETQ. Trimming shortened V by 7 bases and J by 5 bases, and 10 bases separated the two germline ends. CDR3 sequence: CASAYRNNEQFF. CDR3 DNA sequence: TGCGCCAGCGCTTATCGAAACAATGAGCAGTTCTTC.

The rearrangement uses TRBV6-5 and TRBJ1-2; D possibly corresponds to TRBD1 (5 bases). CDR1 MNHEY and CDR2 SVGAGI come from the germline V gene. Trimming removed 4 bases from V and 3 bases from J, with 15 bases in between. This CDR3 contains 15 residues. CDR3 sequence: CASSFRTRPDYGYTF. CDR3 DNA sequence: TGTGCCAGCAGTTTCCGGACACGGCCGGACTATGGCTACACCTTC.

The chain couples TRBV18 to TRBJ1-6; unclear D gene. This CDR3 has 14 residues. Trimming stripped 2 bases from V and 8 bases from J, with 10 bases between. CDR1 KGHSH and CDR2 LQKENI come from the germline V gene. For the CDR3, the DNA is TGTGCCAGCTCACCAGGGAGTAATGATTCACCCCTCCACTTT. Translation: CASSPGSNDSPLHF.

The V and J genes are TRBV2 and TRBJ1-5; TRBD1 matches 9 bases. CDR1 is SNHLY, CDR2 FYNNEI, per germline. The CDR3 sequence is 19 residues long. Germline trimming cut 0 bases from V and 5 bases from J; bases unmatched to any gene: 14. The CDR3 DNA is TGTGCCAGCAGTGAAGCCACAGGGGGCGCGAGTTGGGGAGATCAGCCCCAGCATTTT. It translates to CASSEATGGASWGDQPQHF. Combining the CDR3 with reference TRBV2 and TRBJ1-5 gives the whole variable domain EPEVTQTPSHQVTQMGQEVILRCVPISNHLYFYWYRQILGQKVEFLVSFYNNEISEKSEIFDDQFSVERPDGSNFTLKIRSTKLEDSAMYFCASSEATGGASWGDQPQHFGDGTRLSIL.

This chain uses TRBV27 with TRBJ2-5; the D is unclear. The CDR3 totals 11 residues. Trimming cost V 7 bases and J 5 bases, with 8 bases left between them. From germline, CDR1 is MNHEY and CDR2 SMNVEV (reference sequence). The CDR3 is CASTFRETQYF. In DNA form, the CDR3 reads TGTGCCAGCACGTTTCGGGAGACCCAGTACTTC.

The chain links TRBV16 to TRBJ1-6, with 11 positions matching TRBD1. Germline V gene data show CDR1 as KGHSY and CDR2 as FQNENV. CDR3 size: 15 residues. Unmatched junction bases numbered 0, after V lost 0 bases and J lost 8 bases. CDR3 amino acids: CASSQSGQGDSPLHF. The CDR3 DNA reads TGTGCCAGCAGCCAATCGGGACAGGGGGATTCACCCCTCCACTTT. Looking up the rest from reference TRBV16 and TRBJ1-6 gives the full variable domain: GEEVAQTPKHLVRGEGQKAKLYCAPIKGHSYVFWYQQVLKNEFKFLISFQNENVFDETGMPKERFSAKCLPNSPCSLEIQATKLEDSAVYFCASSQSGQGDSPLHFGNGTRLTVT.

This clone was counted between two and nine times. This sequence joins TRBV6-5 and TRBJ2-7, with a possible D match to TRBD2 (5 bases). V gave up 8 bases and J gave up 6 bases, with 11 bases separating them. CDR1 is MNHEY and CDR2 is SVGAGI in the germline V gene. The CDR3 runs to 11 residues. This CDR3 is CASRVGSEQYF. CDR3 DNA: TGTGCCAGCCGGGTGGGGAGCGAGCAGTACTTC.

The chain joins TRBV6-5 to TRBJ1-6, with 7 bases matching TRBD1. The CDR3 is 14 residues long. Germline V gene sequence: CDR1 MNHEY, CDR2 SVGAGI. V lost 5 bases and J lost 10; bases outside the gene matches: 8. Here the CDR3 reads CASSAVTGESPLHF. The CDR3 nucleotides read TGTGCCAGCAGTGCAGTTACAGGGGAATCACCCCTCCACTTT.

This clone occurred a few times. The rearrangement links TRBV19 to TRBJ1-4; the D is unclear. Germline CDR1 reads LNHDA; CDR2 reads SQIVND (reference sequence). The V gene lost 7 bases and the J gene lost 8 bases, with 14 bases spanning the gap. CDR3 size: 13 residues. CDR3 protein: CASMGGSREKLFF. The CDR3 nucleotides read TGTGCCAGTATGGGAGGGTCGCGCGAAAAACTGTTTTTT.